Detailed here is one T cell receptor beta chain. It has no known antigen specificity. No base quality values were provided; no much bigger clone lies one nucleotide off. CDR1 and CDR2, per the germline V gene (reference sequence), are LNHDA and SQIVND. Including the terminal cysteine and phenylalanine, the CDR3 comprises 16 residues. Only the CDR3 DNA stays, 48 bases, in frame from base 1. V drops 3 bases and J drops 0 bases, leaving 14 bases in between. The data derive from a study of blood T cell repertoires in COVID-19 (dated by TCRdb to 2020 to 2021). Regarding the study in general: The collaborator samples originated in the United States, Italy and Spain and spanned the acute and convalescent phases of COVID-19. The material from the prospective study consisted of cDNA or gDNA derived from T cells, B-cell-depleted T cells, or PBMCs. Deeply sampled blood TCRbeta repertoires from subjects exposed to, actively infected with, or recovered from COVID-19 were included in the dataset. The samples were drawn from the first 160 participants of the ongoing ImmuneRACE study and from roughly 1,300 subjects provided by 6 global collaborators. Where available, HLA class I and class II types were taken from metadata supplied by the sample provider and were not determined by assay-based typing. Sample metadata almost always included a de-identified subject ID, COVID-19 status, age in years and sex. A freely available public database, intended as a resource for researchers studying the immune response to SARS-CoV-2, is where the repertoires were released. The full study reports these points: The amount of clinical and demographic metadata varied by source and participant and was provided uncurated.

Collaborating institutions collected whole blood in K2EDTA tubes following their own protocols. For TCRbeta analysis, collaborator samples were shipped as frozen whole blood, as isolated PBMCs, or as DNA extracted from either sample type. TCRbeta CDR3 regions were amplified from genomic DNA by means of the immunoSEQ Assay, a bias-controlled multiplex PCR. In the paper's pipeline: The number of nucleated cells in each sample was estimated by amplification of reference gene primers within the assay. To quantify the absolute abundance of each unique TCRbeta CDR3 rearrangement, sequence reads were collapsed and filtered. For each sample, productive Simpson clonality was calculated as the square root of Simpson's diversity index over productive rearrangements. TCRdb obtained this table from immuneACCESS and retained in-frame rearrangements with V and J assigned. These tables miss some clones; where compared with another copy, unresolved V genes account for less than half of the shortfall, and the remainder is unexplained. V and J calls and clone size are as listed in that table; D and trimming were resolved from the DNA. The table for this sample lists 59,000 or so clones; approximately 85% of them were counted only once. The top ten hold 10% to 15% of the sample.

Input material: peripheral blood. Rearrangement joined TRBV19 to TRBJ1-2; the D gene is possibly TRBD1, with 5 bases matching. The clonotype was recovered from a human donor in a cohort sampled during active COVID-19. The CDR3 region reads CASSIIRGTANYGYTF. The sequenced DNA: TGTGCCAGTAGTATTATTCGGGGGACGGCTAACTATGGCTACACCTTC. The CDR3, completed at both ends by the reference TRBV19 and TRBJ1-2 genes, gives the full variable domain DGGITQSPKYLFRKEGQNVTLSCEQNLNHDAMYWYRQDPGQGLRLIYYSQIVNDFQKGDIAEGYSVSREKKESFPLTVTSAQKNPTAFYLCASSIIRGTANYGYTFGSGTRLTVV.